The 19 T cell receptor beta chains presented below share a single source sample, sequenced in a study of T cell responses to AZD1222 COVID-19 vaccine. Here immunoSEQ multiplex PCR was the method, and the copy in TCRdb shows in-frame clones only, minus some. The sample yields roughly 150,000 clones, roughly nine tenths seen once. This specimen consisted of peripheral blood, obtained on day 0 of AZD1222 vaccination. These receptor sequences come from an adult in good health.

This clone was recorded only once. This chain joins TRBV19 and TRBJ2-3, with D possibly matching TRBD1 (6 bases). Germline V gives CDR1 LNHDA, CDR2 SQIVND (reference sequence). V lost 8 bases, J lost 6 bases, and 18 bases lay in between. This CDR3 spans 14 amino acids. This CDR3 reads CASGYRAPRDTQYF. The DNA of the CDR3 is TGTGCCAGTGGATACAGGGCCCCCAGGGATACGCAGTATTTT.

This clone was seen a few times. The chain is built from TRBV19 and TRBJ1-1; D not resolved. CDR1 is LNHDA, CDR2 SQIVND, per germline (reference sequence). V lost 5 bases and J lost 0, with 4 bases in between. The CDR3 runs 12 residues. In nucleotides, the CDR3 is TGTGCCAGTAGTGTCGTGAACACTGAAGCTTTCTTT. This sequence encodes CASSVVNTEAFF.

This clone turned up a few times. The V gene is TRBV12-3 or TRBV12-4, the J gene TRBJ1-5; D gene uncertain. Trimming stripped 6 bases from V and 4 bases from J, with 10 bases between. The CDR3 length is 13 residues. CDR3 in DNA: TGTGCCAGCAGATCGACGGCGAATCAGCCCCAGCATTTT. It translates to CASRSTANQPQHF.

The chain couples TRBV6-2 or TRBV6-3 to TRBJ2-5, with D unclear. The V gene lost 6 bases and the J gene lost 1 base, with 18 bases spanning the gap. Germline V gene lookup returns CDR1 MNHEY and CDR2 SVGEGT. This CDR3 spans 16 amino acids. The CDR3: CASSPLDADLQETQYF. The CDR3 nucleotides read TGTGCCAGCAGCCCACTTGATGCGGATCTCCAAGAGACCCAGTACTTC.

The chain uses TRBV28 and TRBJ1-5, with no clear D. V lost 6 bases and J lost 1, with 16 bases in between. CDR3 length equals 16 residues. Germline V lookup: CDR1 MDHEN, CDR2 SYDVKM. The CDR3, as DNA: TGTGCCAGCAGCTTCCTTCCAGGCCGGAGCAATCAGCCCCAGCATTTT. Its protein is CASSFLPGRSNQPQHF.

This clone was observed a handful of times. The chain couples TRBV19 to TRBJ1-5; a possible D gene is TRBD1 (6 bases). The CDR3 spans 14 residues. The V gene's germline CDR1 is LNHDA and CDR2 SQIVND (reference sequence). The V end was cut by 7 bases, the J end by 6 bases, with 16 bases between. Written as DNA, the CDR3 is TGTGCCAGTACCGAGGGCCGGGGGCGTCAGCCCCAGCATTTT. It is translated as CASTEGRGRQPQHF.

This clone was recorded once. CDR3 in DNA: TGTGCCAGCAGCCCGGTAAGCGCGGGGACCCAGTACTTC. Translated, it gives CASSPVSAGTQYF. This sequence joins TRBV6-4 and TRBJ2-5; tentatively, D is TRBD2 (5 bases). Germline V gene lookup returns CDR1 MRHNA and CDR2 SNTAGT. V lost 6 bases, J lost 7 bases, and 15 bases lay in between. The CDR3 extends over 13 amino acids.

The rearrangement links TRBV11-2 to TRBJ1-1, with a weak D call TRBD1 (5 bases). Germline V lookup: CDR1 SGHAT, CDR2 FQNNGV. V shed 7 bases and J shed 7 bases, with 13 bases lying between them. CDR3 length equals 12 residues. CDR3 nucleotides: TGTGCCAGCACACGGGGGTTCGGTGAAGCTTTCTTT. Protein sequence: CASTRGFGEAFF. Complete variable domain (other parts from reference TRBV11-2 and TRBJ1-1): EAGVAQSPRYKIIEKRQSVAFWCNPISGHATLYWYQQILGQGPKLLIQFQNNGVVDDSQLPKDRFSAERLKGVDSTLKIQPAKLEDSAVYLCASTRGFGEAFFGQGTRLTVV.

The V gene is TRBV4-1, the J gene TRBJ1-1; 7 bases match TRBD1. Germline V gives CDR1 MGHRA, CDR2 YSYEKL. J was trimmed by 6 bases and V by 3 bases; bases with no gene match: 13. There are 16 residues in the CDR3. The CDR3 region has the DNA TGCGCCAGCAGCCACCCGGGACAGCTTATAGGCGCTGAAGCTTTCTTT. This encodes CASSHPGQLIGAEAFF.

J is TRBJ1-3 and V is TRBV6-5; D gene uncertain. Trimming pared 0 bases from V and 2 bases from J, leaving 8 bases between. CDR3 size: 15 residues. CDR1 is MNHEY, CDR2 SVGAGI, per germline. CDR3 sequence reads: CASSYSRQAGNTIYF. CDR3 DNA: TGTGCCAGCAGTTACTCGAGGCAGGCTGGAAACACCATATATTTT.

The chain links TRBV14 to TRBJ1-2; the D is unclear. Trimming cost V 2 bases and J 3 bases, with 13 bases left between them. CDR3 size: 15 residues. CDR1 and CDR2 from the germline V gene are SGHDN and FVKESK. CDR3 coding DNA: TGTGCCAGCAGCCAACTCGGTTTATCTGACTATGGCTACACCTTC. It is translated as CASSQLGLSDYGYTF.

In this sample, this clone turned up a few times. The chain links TRBV10-3 to TRBJ2-7, with D possibly TRBD2 on 5 matching bases. Germline V lookup: CDR1 ENHRY, CDR2 SYGVKD. The CDR3 contains 13 residues. With 4 bases removed from V and 3 bases from J, the gap between germline ends came to 10 bases. CDR3 DNA sequence: TGTGCCATCAGTGTCGCCGGAGGCTACGAGCAGTACTTC. Its protein is CAISVAGGYEQYF.

This chain joins TRBV7-2 and TRBJ2-5; 11 bases are shared with TRBD1. Germline loops: CDR1 SGHTA, CDR2 FQGNSA. CDR3 length equals 15 residues. Trimming at V came to 1 base and at J to 6 bases, leaving 4 bases not matched to a gene. For the CDR3, the DNA is TGTGCCAGCAGCTTAGGTGGGACAGGGGGAAAGACCCAGTACTTC. Its protein is CASSLGGTGGKTQYF.

This rearrangement joins TRBV2 to TRBJ2-7; 7 nucleotides align to TRBD2. Germline V gene lookup returns CDR1 SNHLY and CDR2 FYNNEI. There are 16 residues in the CDR3. V lost 4 bases to trimming and J lost 2 bases; unmatched junction nucleotides: 11. The CDR3: CASSGGEGWFPYEQYF. In DNA form, the CDR3 reads TGTGCCAGCAGTGGGGGGGAGGGATGGTTCCCCTACGAGCAGTACTTC.

The chain uses TRBV5-1 and TRBJ2-7; D unresolved. Germline values: CDR1 SGHRS, CDR2 YFSETQ. The CDR3 length is 13 residues. V was pared by 2 bases and J by 2 bases, with 8 bases between. The CDR3 sequence: CASSFDGTYEQYF. CDR3 DNA: TGCGCCAGCAGCTTCGACGGAACCTACGAGCAGTACTTC.

This clone has only one observation. V is TRBV11-2 and J is TRBJ1-2, with D unclear. Looked up from germline, CDR1 is SGHAT and CDR2 is FQNNGV. This CDR3 is built from 15 residues. With 1 base removed from V and 8 bases from J, the gap between germline ends came to 17 bases. The CDR3 DNA sequence: TGTGCCAGCAGCTTAGCTGGGCAAGCCCGAAAGGGCTACACCTTC. It translates to CASSLAGQARKGYTF.

The chain has TRBV7-2 and TRBJ1-2, with 7 bases aligning to TRBD1. The CDR3 consists of 16 residues. With V trimmed by 3 bases and J by 0 bases, 7 bases remained unmatched. Germline CDR1 is SGHTA and CDR2 is FQGNSA. The CDR3 protein is CASSLIWQGANYGYTF. For the CDR3, the DNA is TGTGCCAGCAGCTTGATCTGGCAGGGGGCTAACTATGGCTACACCTTC.

The chain recombines TRBV2 with TRBJ1-2, with 8 nucleotides matching TRBD1. The germline gives CDR1 SNHLY, CDR2 FYNNEI. CDR3 length equals 13 residues. V lost 5 bases, J lost 5 bases, and 4 bases stayed unmatched. The chain's CDR3 is CASSRGQGYGYTF. The DNA for the CDR3 is TGTGCCAGCAGTCGTGGACAGGGATATGGCTACACCTTC.

The gene calls are TRBV27 and TRBJ1-2; no definite D call. V was cut by 4 bases and J by 8 bases, with 14 bases left in between. Germline lookup yields CDR1 MNHEY and CDR2 SMNVEV (reference sequence). The CDR3 is made up of 13 amino acids. CDR3 residues: CASSSQSRRGYTF. The CDR3 DNA reads TGTGCCAGCAGTTCACAGAGCCGAAGGGGCTACACCTTC.